The 11 T cell receptor beta chains below all came from one sample that was sequenced in a study of T cells after yellow fever vaccination (dated by TCRdb to between 2018 and 2021). The treatment or condition tag for this specimen amounts to: live attenuated yellow fever vaccine strain. The protocol used for the library was 5' RACE. The instrument was an Illumina NovaSeq 6000. The public reads were reprocessed in TCRdb via fastp at Q25 and MiXCR, keeping in-frame beta chains. Rows are combined by CDR3 protein, so each entry shows the most common genes and DNA. This sample gives 250,000 to 400,000 distinct CDR3 sequences in total; roughly 4.3% of them show up just once. The ten most abundant clones make up 20% to 25% of the sample. The material sequenced was PBMCs, taken 5 days after the yellow fever booster vaccination. The receptors stem from a man between 18 and 29 years old who received the YFV17D yellow fever vaccine.

This clonotype was observed at least ten times. The chain has TRBV7-2 and TRBJ1-6; D is perhaps TRBD1 (5 bases). Between the trimmed V and J ends, which lost 1 base and 7 bases, there was a span of 14 bases. The CDR3 totals 16 residues. Germline V gene data show CDR1 as SGHTA and CDR2 as FQGNSA. This chain's CDR3 is CASSLVRTQPNSPLHF. In DNA form, the CDR3 reads TGTGCCAGCAGCTTAGTGAGGACACAGCCCAATTCACCCCTCCACTTT.

This clonotype was counted only a few times. This chain links TRBV25-1 with TRBJ1-2, with 8 bases identical to TRBD1. This CDR3 has 13 residues. Trimming took 4 bases from V and 5 from J; bases not matched to a gene: 3. Germline V gene data show CDR1 as MGHDK and CDR2 as SYGVNS. CDR3 bases: TGTGCCAGCAGTGCAGGGGGCCGGTATGGCTACACCTTC. It specifies CASSAGGRYGYTF.

This clonotype was seen a few times. J is TRBJ2-5 and V is TRBV5-1, with D possibly being TRBD2 (6 bases). Trimming left V 4 bases short and J 2 bases short, with 12 bases between. Germline lookup yields CDR1 SGHRS and CDR2 YFSETQ. CDR3 length equals 14 residues. The CDR3, as DNA: TGCGCCAGCAGCGGGCCGGGGGTTCAAGAGACCCAGTACTTC. Its translation is CASSGPGVQETQYF.

The chain uses TRBV27 and TRBJ2-1; D is perhaps TRBD1 (5 bases). There are 14 residues in the CDR3. V lost 6 bases to trimming and J lost 6 bases, with 15 bases between them. Germline V lookup: CDR1 MNHEY, CDR2 SMNVEV (reference sequence). The DNA for the CDR3 is TGTGCCAGCAGCCCTCAGGGTCTGGTCAATGAGCAGTTCTTC. This sequence encodes CASSPQGLVNEQFF.

The J gene is TRBJ2-7, the V gene TRBV20-1; 10 bases are a match to TRBD1. The V gene end was trimmed by 1 base and the J gene end by 7 bases; junction bases not matched to a gene: 7. Germline V CDR1 and CDR2: DFQATT, SNEGSKA (reference sequence). This CDR3 has 14 amino acids. The CDR3 bases are TGCAGTGCTAGAGGGACAGGGGGACCAGGGGAGCAGTACTTC. Its protein product is CSARGTGGPGEQYF.

This clonotype has a handful of counts. The chain links TRBV7-8 to TRBJ1-5, with D maybe TRBD1 (5 bases). The CDR3 covers 16 residues. CDR1 is SGHVS, CDR2 FQNEAQ, per germline. V shed 2 bases and J shed 0 bases, with 11 bases lying between them. The CDR3, as DNA: TGTGCCAGCAGCTTATTCCAGGGACTTAGCAATCAGCCCCAGCATTTT. Translating it yields CASSLFQGLSNQPQHF. The full variable domain, with the rest looked up from reference TRBV7-8 and TRBJ1-5, is GAGVSQSPRYKVAKRGQDVALRCDPISGHVSLFWYQQALGQGPEFLTYFQNEAQLDKSGLPSDRFFAERPEGSVSTLKIQRTQQEDSAVYLCASSLFQGLSNQPQHFGDGTRLSIL.

The chain has TRBV10-1 and TRBJ2-3, with TRBD1 as a possible D gene (6 bases). Germline loops: CDR1 WNHNN, CDR2 SYGVQD (reference sequence). The V and J ends lost 5 bases and 1 base respectively, with 13 bases between them. CDR3 length: 15 residues. The CDR3 loop is CASSREQGGTDTQYF. The CDR3, as DNA: TGCGCCAGCAGTCGGGAACAGGGTGGCACAGATACGCAGTATTTT.

This clonotype was seen a few times. The rearrangement links TRBV5-6 to TRBJ2-1, with D possibly called TRBD1 or TRBD2 (5 bases each). Trimming stripped 2 bases from V and 11 bases from J, with 14 bases between. Germline values: CDR1 SGHDT, CDR2 YYEEEE. The CDR3 totals 13 residues. CDR3 sequence reads: CASSFGTLPKQFF. The CDR3 DNA reads as TGTGCCAGCAGCTTCGGGACCCTCCCTAAGCAGTTCTTC.

The CDR3: CASSPRRESYGYTF. For the CDR3, the DNA is TGTGCCAGCTCACCCAGGAGGGAGTCCTATGGCTACACCTTC. The V call is TRBV18, the J call TRBJ1-2, with D uncertain. The CDR3 is made up of 14 amino acids. V lost 3 bases, J lost 4 bases, and 12 bases lay in between. Germline V gene lookup returns CDR1 KGHSH and CDR2 LQKENI.

This clonotype was detected only a few times. This sequence joins TRBV18 and TRBJ2-3; D is possibly TRBD2 (5 bases). Per germline, CDR1 KGHSH and CDR2 LQKENI. V shed 1 base and J shed 6 bases, with 5 bases lying between them. The CDR3 runs 12 residues. In nucleotides, the CDR3 is TGTGCCAGCTCACCACGCGGGGATACGCAGTATTTT. As protein: CASSPRGDTQYF.

This clonotype was seen repeatedly, ten times or more. The rearrangement uses TRBV12-3 or TRBV12-4 and TRBJ2-2, with 11 bases fitting TRBD2. This CDR3 comprises 18 residues. V trimming: 6 bases; J trimming: 5 bases; junction bases outside the gene matches: 14. The CDR3 DNA follows: TGTGCCAGCAGCCCGATCATAGCGGGGGGGCCGCGGACCGGGGAGCTGTTTTTT. Its translation: CASSPIIAGGPRTGELFF.